The clone carrying this T cell receptor (beta chain) was seen only a few times. Antigen: not known. Amplification targeted TCR beta CDR3 regions from RNA transcripts. HTBI primers were employed in a first-round RT-PCR of the TCR CDR3. TCRdb reanalysed the multiplex PCR reads using MiXCR and keeps one entry per CDR3 protein. The sample includes 550,000 to 850,000 distinct CDR3 sequences, roughly 20% of them seen just once. This sample is drawn from a study of T cells in Graves' hyperthyroidism and ophthalmopathy. Study-wide context: Peripheral blood was drawn at first diagnosis, prior to all treatment.

Ahead of any ophthalmopathy symptoms, the blood sample was obtained at the first diagnosis of hyperthyroidism. Study outcomes and limitations: Ophthalmopathy was told apart from stable hyperthyroidism by a 13 V-J model.

The sequenced sample consisted of blood. The receptor was derived from a woman between 45 and 65 years old with Graves' hyperthyroidism that later progressed to Graves' ophthalmopathy.

CDR3 sequence: CASSHYETSGGTDTQYF. DNA for the CDR3: TGTGCCAGCAGCCATTACGAGACTAGCGGGGGCACAGATACGCAGTATTTT. This sequence joins TRBV3-1 and TRBJ2-3; TRBD2 aligns across 11 bases. The V segment lost 3 bases and the J segment 1 base; nucleotides outside the gene matches: 6. The V gene's germline CDR1 is LGHDT and CDR2 YNNKEL (reference sequence). CDR3 length: 17 residues.